This is a list of T cell receptor beta chains from one sample in a study of T cell repertoires in cytomegalovirus infection. MiXCR, run by TCRdb on the reads, gives a single entry per CDR3 protein. The sample lists about 220,000 distinct CDR3 sequences, approximately 40% occurring once. For these receptors, no antigen is known. Sequencing used CD8+ T cells from cultured PBMCs, obtained from culture after CMV antigen stimulation. Every receptor here comes from a human donor in good health (CMV status not recorded). Some clones in this sample may be carry-over from other donors' samples. CDR3s include the opening cysteine and the closing phenylalanine or tryptophan. A D gene is named only where the DNA matches it firmly. Size is omitted from some rows. Given values are once, few, many or a class for expanded clones.

D	J	V	size	DNA	CDR3
.	TRBJ1-5	TRBV6-1	.	TGTGCCAGCAGTGAAGCCCGCAGGGGACAGCCCCAGCATTTT	CASSEARRGQPQHF
.	TRBJ2-7	TRBV28	few	TGTGCCAGCAAACCTCGGGGATTCGGCGAGCAGTACTTC	CASKPRGFGEQYF
.	TRBJ2-1	TRBV6-1	few	TGTGCCAGCAGTGGGGGGGGCGGCGGGTGGGGCGATGAGCAGTTCTTC	CASSGGGGGWGDEQFF
TRBD1	TRBJ2-1	TRBV7-3	many	TGTGCCAGCAGCCCAACCTCGGGACAGGGGGCGAATGAGCAGTTCTTC	CASSPTSGQGANEQFF
TRBD1	TRBJ1-1	TRBV27	few	TGTGCCACCCAGGGGGGCACTGAAGCTTTCTTT	CATQGGTEAFF
TRBD2	TRBJ2-5	TRBV7-6	.	TGTGCCAGCAGCTTGTACGGAGGACTAGCGGGGCGAGAGACCCAGTACTTC	CASSLYGGLAGRETQYF
.	TRBJ2-3	TRBV7-2	.	TGTGCCAGCTGCGGGGGCTGGGCAGATACGCAGTATTTT	CASCGGWADTQYF
.	TRBJ1-1	TRBV7-2	.	TGTGCCAGCAGCTTGATCCTCGGGCCGAACACTGAAGCTTTCTTT	CASSLILGPNTEAFF
.	TRBJ2-7	TRBV7-9	.	TGTGCCAGCAGCCCCGACTTGTCCTACGAGCAGTACTTC	CASSPDLSYEQYF
.	TRBJ2-3	TRBV15	.	TGTGCCACCAGCTCCTCTCCCACAGATACGCAGTATTTT	CATSSSPTDTQYF